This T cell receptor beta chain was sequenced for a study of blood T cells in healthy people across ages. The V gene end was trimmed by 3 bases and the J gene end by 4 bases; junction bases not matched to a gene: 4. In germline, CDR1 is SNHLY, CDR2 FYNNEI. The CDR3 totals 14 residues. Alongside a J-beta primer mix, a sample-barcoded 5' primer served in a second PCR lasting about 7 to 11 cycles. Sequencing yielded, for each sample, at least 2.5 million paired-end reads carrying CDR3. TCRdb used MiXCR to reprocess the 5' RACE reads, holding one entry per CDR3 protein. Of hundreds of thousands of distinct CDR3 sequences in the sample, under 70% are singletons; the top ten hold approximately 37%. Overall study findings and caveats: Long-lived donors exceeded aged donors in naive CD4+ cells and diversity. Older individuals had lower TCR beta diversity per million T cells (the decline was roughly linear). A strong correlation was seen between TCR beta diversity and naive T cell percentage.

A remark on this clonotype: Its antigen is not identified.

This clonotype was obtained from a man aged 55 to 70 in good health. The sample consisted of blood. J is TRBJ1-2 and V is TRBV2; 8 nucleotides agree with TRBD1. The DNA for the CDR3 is TGTGCCAGCAGTGATGACAGGGGACTCTATGGCTACACCTTC. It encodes CASSDDRGLYGYTF.